What follows are 12 T cell receptor beta chains derived from one specimen sequenced in a study of blood T cell repertoires in COVID-19. The assay was immunoSEQ multiplex PCR, and TCRdb's table has in-frame clones only and misses some. The table has about 98,000 clones, roughly 82% seen once. Sequencing was carried out using peripheral blood. Source of these receptors: an elderly man with acute or convalescent COVID-19.

CDR3 nucleotide sequence: TGCGCCAGCAGTGAGACAGCCTCTGGAAACACCATATATTTT. Translated, it gives CASSETASGNTIYF. The chain recombines TRBV10-1 with TRBJ1-3; D is unresolved. V lost 2 bases and J 0 bases, leaving 5 bases between the germline ends. In germline, CDR1 is WNHNN, CDR2 SYGVQD (reference sequence). The length of the CDR3 is 14 residues.

The chain employs TRBV15 and TRBJ2-3; 9 nucleotides line up with TRBD1. The CDR3 has 17 amino acids. V trimming: 3 bases; J trimming: 0 bases; junction bases outside the gene matches: 7. The germline gives CDR1 LNHNV, CDR2 YYDKDF (reference sequence). Written as DNA, the CDR3 is TGTGCCACCAGCAGCTCACCCGGACAGGGGAGCACAGATACGCAGTATTTT. Translating gives CATSSSPGQGSTDTQYF.

The chain joins TRBV5-1 to TRBJ2-6, with 11 bases identical to TRBD1. After removal of 0 bases from V and 0 bases from J, the junction contained 5 bases not matched to a gene. Germline V gives CDR1 SGHRS, CDR2 YFSETQ. This CDR3 contains 19 residues. As DNA, the CDR3 is TGCGCCAGCAGCTTGGGGACAGGGGGCTATAGCTCTGGGGCCAACGTCCTGACTTTC. Amino acids: CASSLGTGGYSSGANVLTF.

V is TRBV19 and J is TRBJ1-1; TRBD1 might be the D (5 bases). Trimming removed 4 bases from V and 0 bases from J, with 12 bases in between. The CDR3 loop spans 15 amino acids. The V gene's germline CDR1 is LNHDA and CDR2 SQIVND (reference sequence). The CDR3 DNA follows: TGTGCCAGTAGTACCACAGCGACAGTGAACACTGAAGCTTTCTTT. It translates to CASSTTATVNTEAFF.

The chain is built from TRBV14 and TRBJ1-4; 7 bases are shared with TRBD1. The ends lost 4 bases at V and 5 bases at J; junction bases unmatched: 4. The germline V gene encodes CDR1 SGHDN and CDR2 FVKESK. The CDR3 has 14 amino acids. The CDR3 region is CASSLVGQNEKLFF. In DNA form, the CDR3 reads TGTGCCAGCAGCCTAGTGGGACAGAATGAAAAACTGTTTTTT.

This clone was counted once. The chain combines TRBV5-1 with TRBJ2-7, with D possibly TRBD1 on 5 matching bases. V was trimmed by 3 bases and J by 7 bases, leaving 17 bases between them. Germline loops: CDR1 SGHRS, CDR2 YFSETQ. The length of the CDR3 is 14 residues. The CDR3 region is CASSYQGPLEEQYF. In nucleotides, the CDR3 is TGCGCCAGCAGCTACCAGGGTCCCTTAGAAGAGCAGTACTTC.

The rearrangement joins TRBV7-2 to TRBJ1-3, with 7 bases identical to TRBD1. J gave up 0 bases and V 3 bases, and 8 bases lay outside the gene matches. The CDR3 loop spans 17 amino acids. Germline V gives CDR1 SGHTA, CDR2 FQGNSA. The CDR3 spells CASSFREGAVSGNTIYF. The CDR3 region has the DNA TGTGCCAGCAGCTTCCGGGAGGGGGCTGTCTCTGGAAACACCATATATTTT.

This clone was seen once. The chain uses TRBV4-1 and TRBJ1-2; D unresolved. Trimming took 0 bases from V and 8 from J, leaving 19 bases between them. The CDR3 sequence is 16 residues long. Germline CDR1 MGHRA, CDR2 YSYEKL. Here the CDR3 reads CASSQEIGPPGGGYTF. The CDR3, as DNA: TGCGCCAGCAGCCAAGAAATTGGGCCGCCGGGAGGCGGCTACACCTTC.

This clone was picked up one time. The rearrangement uses TRBV6-5 and TRBJ2-5; 9 bases agree with TRBD2. Trimming cost V 6 bases and J 5 bases; bases outside gene matches: 10. CDR1 MNHEY and CDR2 SVGAGI come from the germline V gene. The CDR3 spans 15 residues. This chain's CDR3 is CASSRRGGAHETQYF. In DNA, the CDR3 is TGTGCCAGCAGCCGACGCGGGGGGGCCCACGAGACCCAGTACTTC.

The rearrangement uses TRBV21-1 and TRBJ1-4. TRBV21-1 is a listed pseudogene. The CDR3 is 13 residues long. CDR3 DNA sequence: TGTGCCAGCAGCAAAAAGGAGGATGAAAAACTGTTTTTT. Amino acids: CASSKKEDEKLFF.

The rearrangement joins TRBV3-1 (or the pseudogene TRBV3-2) to TRBJ2-5; 9 bases align to TRBD2. The CDR3 totals 16 residues. The germline V gene has CDR1 LGHDT and CDR2 YNNKEL (reference sequence). The V and J ends lost 1 base and 3 bases, in that order; junction bases with no gene match: 6. The CDR3 region is CASSQGGPSGEETQYF. The DNA for the CDR3 is TGTGCCAGCAGCCAAGGGGGGCCTAGCGGGGAAGAGACCCAGTACTTC.

V is TRBV11-2 and J is TRBJ2-7; 9 bases match TRBD2. CDR1 SGHAT and CDR2 FQNNGV come from the germline V gene. J lost 1 base, V lost 1 base, and 11 bases had no gene match. CDR3 length: 18 residues. The CDR3 is CASSLGSASGTRSYEQYF. CDR3 DNA: TGTGCCAGCAGCTTAGGGTCGGCTAGCGGGACTCGTTCCTACGAGCAGTACTTC.